This T cell receptor beta chain comes out of a study of CD8 T cells in ankylosing spondylitis. Broader study findings: Among TCR beta sequences, a motif of roughly 8 highly homologous variants appeared characteristic of ankylosing spondylitis blood. The authors found the disease-linked clones to be CD8+ and relatively rare in peripheral blood. Significant enrichment of disease-linked clones was reportedly seen in matched ankylosing spondylitis synovial fluid.

V gave up 1 base and J gave up 3 bases, with 18 bases separating them. The CDR3 loop spans 17 amino acids. The germline V gene encodes CDR1 SEHNR and CDR2 FQNEAQ (reference sequence). Library preparation for TCR beta used quantitative 5'-RACE with molecular barcodes. A single record per CDR3 protein comes from TCRdb applying MiXCR to the 5' RACE reads. The sample lists roughly 300,000 distinct CDR3 sequences; roughly 8% were seen once. Details on this clonotype: Its antigen remains unidentified.

The source of this sequence is a male donor with ankylosing spondylitis. The rearrangement uses TRBV7-9 and TRBJ2-5; D is unclear. The sequencing sample was made of blood, either unsorted or a sorted T cell fraction (not recorded which). Written as DNA, the CDR3 is TGTGCCAGCAGCTTAGAGGGTCCACTCGCCTCCAAAGAGACCCAGTACTTC. As protein: CASSLEGPLASKETQYF.